This section outlines one TCR beta chain sequence together with its context. Its antigen is undetermined. V lost 5 bases, J lost 2 bases, and 8 bases stayed unmatched. Germline V lookup: CDR1 PRHDT, CDR2 FYEKMQ (reference sequence). The CDR3 has 16 amino acids. TCRdb reanalysed the 5' RACE reads using MiXCR and keeps one entry per CDR3 protein. The sample lists 500,000 to 600,000 distinct CDR3 sequences; around 17% were seen once. The data belong to a study of T-cell memory formation after mild COVID-19. General study points: A second wave expanding day 15 to 37 was CD4+-biased; contracting clones were balanced. Cross-reactive memory seemingly joined, as some responding clones were found in pre-infection memory. Shrinking CD4+ clones were chiefly CM and EM; CD8+ ones were chiefly EMRA.

This chain joins TRBV13 and TRBJ2-2; 7 bases map to TRBD2. This TCR came from an adult woman who had mild COVID-19 (a few samples of this study predate the infection). Cell type and time point are not known. The sequenced material came from PBMCs or a T cell subset sorted from them (not recorded which). Here the CDR3 reads CASSTGLGLNTGELFF. CDR3 sequence (DNA): TGTGCCAGCAGCACTGGACTAGGGCTAAACACCGGGGAGCTGTTTTTT.